Shown below are 19 T cell receptor beta chains from a single sample sequenced in a study of cytomegalovirus exposure and HLA in healthy donors. In the PCR, 60 Vbeta and 13 Jbeta primers were used. Clones were sequenced by immunoSEQ multiplex PCR, and TCRdb holds only the in-frame ones, with some missing. The sample consists of roughly 60,000 clones, about 80% of them appearing once. Sequencing was done on a sample of PBMCs. These receptors were taken from a woman in her 40s in good health and CMV-seropositive.

The V call is TRBV25-1, the J call TRBJ1-2, with 7 bases lining up with TRBD1. Germline loops: CDR1 MGHDK, CDR2 SYGVNS. The CDR3 has 14 residues. J gave up 1 base and V 3 bases, and 2 bases lay outside the gene matches. The CDR3 sequence is CASSDRQGNYGYTF. CDR3 bases: TGTGCCAGCAGTGACAGACAGGGTAACTATGGCTACACCTTC.

The rearrangement uses TRBV27 and TRBJ2-7, with D unresolved. The ends were cut back, 6 bases at V and 3 bases at J, with 12 bases in the middle. This CDR3 is 13 amino acids long. The germline gives CDR1 MNHEY, CDR2 SMNVEV (reference sequence). CDR3: CASSHTASYEQYF. Written as DNA, the CDR3 is TGTGCCAGCAGCCATACAGCCAGCTACGAGCAGTACTTC.

V gene TRBV5-1 combines with J gene TRBJ2-2; 13 bases fit TRBD2. CDR3 length: 17 amino acids. The ends lost 3 bases at V and 7 bases at J; junction bases unmatched: 9. The germline V gene has CDR1 SGHRS and CDR2 YFSETQ. CDR3 loop: CASSWLPGLAGLGELFF. The CDR3 DNA sequence: TGCGCCAGCAGCTGGCTACCGGGACTAGCGGGGCTCGGGGAGCTGTTTTTT.

The V gene is TRBV4-1, the J gene TRBJ1-4; D remains ambiguous. V lost 0 bases, J lost 8 bases, and 7 bases lay in between. The length of the CDR3 is 13 residues. The germline V gene has CDR1 MGHRA and CDR2 YSYEKL. The CDR3 DNA is TGCGCCAGCAGCCAAGATCCCAGGGAAAAACTGTTTTTT. It encodes CASSQDPREKLFF.

Only one count was recorded for this clone. The chain carries TRBV4-1 and TRBJ2-2; D not certain. Germline V gene data show CDR1 as MGHRA and CDR2 as YSYEKL. The CDR3 extends over 13 amino acids. Between the trimmed V and J ends, which lost 0 bases and 6 bases, there was a span of 5 bases. CDR3 DNA sequence: TGCGCCAGCAGCCAAGATCTCGCCGGGGAGCTGTTTTTT. It encodes CASSQDLAGELFF.

This clone is a singleton in its sample. The V and J genes are TRBV5-1 and TRBJ1-5; the D is unclear. V lost 0 bases and J 4 bases, leaving 11 bases between the germline ends. This CDR3 region has 15 residues. CDR1 and CDR2 (germline): SGHRS, YFSETQ. The CDR3: CASSLDPGENQPQHF. The CDR3 DNA reads as TGCGCCAGCAGCTTGGACCCCGGGGAGAATCAGCCCCAGCATTTT.

The CDR3 DNA is TGTGCCAGCAGCTTGAAGCGGGGTACGAGGGCTTTCTTT. It codes for CASSLKRGTRAFF. The chain links TRBV5-8 to TRBJ1-1; D not certain. This CDR3 spans 13 amino acids. The V gene lost 1 base and the J gene lost 11 bases, with 15 bases spanning the gap. Germline CDR1 SGHTS, CDR2 YDEGEE. Filled out from reference TRBV5-8 and TRBJ1-1, the complete variable domain reads EAGVTQSPTHLIKTRGQQATLRCSPISGHTSVYWYQQALGLGLQFLLWYDEGEERNRGNFPPRFSGRQFPNYSSELNVNALELEDSALYLCASSLKRGTRAFFGQGTRLTVV.

The chain employs TRBV4-2 and TRBJ1-2; a possible D gene is TRBD1 (5 bases). The V and J ends lost 1 base and 10 bases respectively, with 16 bases between them. The CDR3 runs 14 residues. Germline V gene lookup returns CDR1 LGHNA and CDR2 YNFKEQ. The CDR3 nucleotides read TGTGCCAGCAGCCAAGGGGGAGGACTCGGGGCCTACACCTTC. Its translation is CASSQGGGLGAYTF.

The gene calls are TRBV14 and TRBJ1-2; D gene uncertain. Germline CDR1 is SGHDN and CDR2 is FVKESK. CDR3 length: 13 amino acids. V lost 0 bases and J lost 7, with 9 bases in between. The CDR3 nucleotides read TGTGCCAGCAGCCAAGATACTGGAGCTGGCTACACCTTC. Protein: CASSQDTGAGYTF.

The chain joins TRBV2 to TRBJ1-5; perhaps TRBD1 as D (6 bases). The CDR3 spans 15 residues. The germline CDR1 and CDR2 sequences are SNHLY and FYNNEI. V lost 7 bases and J lost 0, with 13 bases in between. This CDR3 reads CASTRQALSNQPQHF. Here the CDR3 DNA reads TGTGCCAGCACCAGACAGGCCCTTAGCAATCAGCCCCAGCATTTT. The full variable domain, with the rest looked up from reference TRBV2 and TRBJ1-5, is EPEVTQTPSHQVTQMGQEVILRCVPISNHLYFYWYRQILGQKVEFLVSFYNNEISEKSEIFDDQFSVERPDGSNFTLKIRSTKLEDSAMYFCASTRQALSNQPQHFGDGTRLSIL.

The V call is TRBV10-3, the J call TRBJ1-2, with TRBD1 matching over 9 bases. The V and J ends lost 6 bases and 8 bases, in that order; junction bases with no gene match: 7. Germline loops: CDR1 ENHRY, CDR2 SYGVKD. This CDR3 contains 13 residues. CDR3 amino acids: CAIRRTGEDGYTF. CDR3 nucleotides: TGTGCCATCAGGAGGACAGGGGAGGACGGCTACACCTTC.

This chain connects TRBV19 to TRBJ2-2; the D is unclear. The CDR3 covers 13 residues. V shed 5 bases and J shed 1 base, with 5 bases lying between them. CDR1 and CDR2 (germline): LNHDA, SQIVND (reference sequence). The CDR3 region has the DNA TGTGCCAGTAGTGTCAGGAACACCGGGGAGCTGTTTTTT. Protein: CASSVRNTGELFF. Complete variable domain (other parts from reference TRBV19 and TRBJ2-2): DGGITQSPKYLFRKEGQNVTLSCEQNLNHDAMYWYRQDPGQGLRLIYYSQIVNDFQKGDIAEGYSVSREKKESFPLTVTSAQKNPTAFYLCASSVRNTGELFFGEGSRLTVL.

The sample holds a few counts of this clone. This chain connects TRBV27 to TRBJ2-6; 8 bases match TRBD1. V shed 3 bases and J 0 bases; nucleotides not matched to a gene: 7. This CDR3 region has 18 residues. Germline CDR1 MNHEY, CDR2 SMNVEV (reference sequence). The CDR3 is CASSFSWTGSSGANVLTF. The CDR3 DNA reads TGTGCCAGCAGTTTCTCCTGGACAGGGTCCTCTGGGGCCAACGTCCTGACTTTC.

This sequence joins TRBV14 and TRBJ1-2; no clear D gene. Trimming cost V 4 bases and J 4 bases, with 19 bases left between them. The CDR3 spans 16 residues. Germline-derived CDR1 and CDR2 are SGHDN and FVKESK. The CDR3 loop reads CASSLLGSGMIYGYTF. The CDR3 DNA reads as TGTGCCAGCAGCCTCTTAGGGAGCGGGATGATCTATGGCTACACCTTC.

The chain joins TRBV2 to TRBJ2-1; 13 positions match TRBD2. J gave up 6 bases and V 8 bases, and 10 bases lay outside the gene matches. CDR1 SNHLY and CDR2 FYNNEI come from the germline V gene. This CDR3 spans 16 amino acids. CDR3 sequence (DNA): TGTGCCAGCGGACTAGCGGGGGCCTACGGTGGCAATGAGCAGTTCTTC. Translating it yields CASGLAGAYGGNEQFF. The full variable domain, its missing parts supplied by reference TRBV2 and TRBJ2-1, is EPEVTQTPSHQVTQMGQEVILRCVPISNHLYFYWYRQILGQKVEFLVSFYNNEISEKSEIFDDQFSVERPDGSNFTLKIRSTKLEDSAMYFCASGLAGAYGGNEQFFGPGTRLTVL.

The DNA of the CDR3 is TGTGCCAGCAGCTCCCGGGGGGGTGACGAAAAACTGTTTTTT. This translates into CASSSRGGDEKLFF. The J gene is TRBJ1-4, the V gene TRBV7-9, with a possible D match to TRBD1 (5 bases). Trimming took off 4 bases at V and 8 bases at J, with 14 bases between the two ends. The CDR3 sequence is 14 residues long. Looked up from germline, CDR1 is SEHNR and CDR2 is FQNEAQ (reference sequence).

The J gene is TRBJ2-2, the V gene TRBV4-1; D gene unclear. CDR1 is MGHRA, CDR2 YSYEKL, per germline. Between the trimmed V and J ends, which lost 0 bases and 7 bases, there was a span of 9 bases. The CDR3 is made up of 14 amino acids. In nucleotides, the CDR3 is TGCGCCAGCAGCCAAGACATACGGGTCGGGGAGCTGTTTTTT. Translated, it gives CASSQDIRVGELFF.

This clone was seen a handful of times. The gene calls are TRBV11-2 and TRBJ2-3, with D perhaps matching TRBD2 (5 bases). Trimming removed 0 bases at V and 2 bases at J, with 6 bases between. The CDR3 has 14 amino acids. Per germline, CDR1 SGHAT and CDR2 FQNNGV. CDR3 protein: CASSLEAVTDTQYF. The CDR3 DNA reads TGTGCCAGCAGCTTAGAAGCGGTCACAGATACGCAGTATTTT.

V and J are TRBV4-1 and TRBJ2-3; 11 nucleotides line up with TRBD2. Germline V gene data show CDR1 as MGHRA and CDR2 as YSYEKL. V was clipped by 0 bases and J by 3 bases; unmatched bases: 5. The CDR3 has 17 amino acids. CDR3 amino acids: CASSQDVAGGVTDTQYF. The CDR3 coding sequence is TGCGCCAGCAGCCAAGACGTAGCGGGGGGGGTAACAGATACGCAGTATTTT.